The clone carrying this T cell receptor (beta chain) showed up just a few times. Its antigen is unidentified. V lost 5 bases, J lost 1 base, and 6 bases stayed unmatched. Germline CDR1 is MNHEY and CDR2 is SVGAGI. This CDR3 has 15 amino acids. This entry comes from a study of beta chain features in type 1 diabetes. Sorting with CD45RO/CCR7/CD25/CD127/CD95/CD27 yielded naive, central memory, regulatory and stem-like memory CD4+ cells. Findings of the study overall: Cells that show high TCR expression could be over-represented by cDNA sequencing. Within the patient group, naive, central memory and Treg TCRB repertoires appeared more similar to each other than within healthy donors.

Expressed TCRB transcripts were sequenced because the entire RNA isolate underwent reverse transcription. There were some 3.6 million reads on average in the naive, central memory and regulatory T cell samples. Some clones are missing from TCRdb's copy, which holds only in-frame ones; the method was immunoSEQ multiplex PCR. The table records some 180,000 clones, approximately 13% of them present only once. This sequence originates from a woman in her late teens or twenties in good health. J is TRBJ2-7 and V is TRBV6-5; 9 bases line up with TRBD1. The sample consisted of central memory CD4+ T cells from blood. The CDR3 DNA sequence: TGTGCCAGCAGTGCACCGGGACAGGGATCCTACGAGCAGTACTTC. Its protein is CASSAPGQGSYEQYF.